This is a list of T cell receptor beta chains from one sample in a study of cytomegalovirus exposure and HLA in healthy donors. The method was immunoSEQ multiplex PCR; TCRdb's version includes in-frame clones alone and lacks a portion of them. The table has about 78,000 clones, 65% to 80% seen once; the top ten hold around 10%. Sequencing was carried out using PBMCs. The receptors come from a woman in her thirties or forties in good health and CMV-seropositive. Both conserved end residues are part of each CDR3. The D gene is left open where the match is weak. Clone size is given for some rows only: seen once, a few or many times, or a class if the clone is expanded.

clone size	D gene	J gene	V gene	CDR3 protein	CDR3 DNA
.	.	TRBJ1-2	TRBV28	CASSFAGTRGYTF	TGTGCCAGCAGTTTCGCGGGGACTAGGGGCTACACCTTC
few	TRBD2	TRBJ2-1	TRBV4-2	CASSQDLSSGGNEQFF	TGTGCCAGCAGCCAAGATTTGTCTAGCGGGGGTAATGAGCAGTTCTTC
.	.	TRBJ2-3	TRBV14	CASSLLGSTDTQYF	TGTGCCAGCAGCCTCCTCGGGAGCACAGATACGCAGTATTTT
.	TRBD1	TRBJ2-5	TRBV6-6	CASSLGTGKETQYF	TGTGCCAGCAGCCTCGGGACAGGGAAAGAGACCCAGTACTTC
.	.	TRBJ2-1	TRBV5-1	CASSLPMSEQFF	TGCGCCAGCAGCCTTCCGATGAGTGAGCAGTTCTTC
.	.	TRBJ2-7	TRBV7-2	CASSLGALAYEQYF	TGTGCCAGCAGCTTAGGGGCTTTAGCCTACGAGCAGTACTTC
few	TRBD1	TRBJ2-7	TRBV19	CASRPGQGVSEQYF	TGTGCCAGCCGCCCGGGACAGGGGGTATCCGAGCAGTACTTC
.	TRBD1	TRBJ2-7	TRBV30	CAWRTGIKISYEQYF	TGTGCCTGGAGGACAGGGATTAAAATTTCCTACGAGCAGTACTTC
.	.	TRBJ2-5	TRBV7-2	CASSLGQLRETQYF	TGTGCCAGCAGCTTAGGACAGCTAAGGGAGACCCAGTACTTC
few	TRBD2	TRBJ2-7	TRBV2	CASSDPGTSSTYEQYF	TGTGCCAGCAGTGACCCCGGGACTAGCTCTACCTACGAGCAGTACTTC